This is a list of T cell receptor beta chains from one sample in a study of CD8 T cells in ankylosing spondylitis. TCRdb recomputed calls from the 5' RACE reads with MiXCR, one row per CDR3 protein. This table has about 540,000 distinct CDR3 sequences, about an eighth appearing once. Material for sequencing was blood, either unsorted or a sorted T cell fraction (not recorded which). Receptors were obtained from a male donor with ankylosing spondylitis. The CDR3 runs from the conserved cysteine through the conserved F or W. D genes are given only for firm matches. Not every row has a clone size; where given, it reads once, few, many or a size class.

d_call clone_size j_call v_call cdr3_nt cdr3_aa
TRBD2 NA TRBJ2-1 TRBV15 TGTGCCACCACGGGGGAGGGCTCCTACAATGAGCAGTTCTTC CATTGEGSYNEQFF
TRBD1 few TRBJ2-3 TRBV6-1 TGTGCCAGCGGCCCAGGACAGGGTTCAGATACGCAGTATTTT CASGPGQGSDTQYF
NA few TRBJ1-4 TRBV20-1 TGCAGTGCTAGAGGATACGGTGAAAAACTGTTTTTT CSARGYGEKLFF
NA NA TRBJ2-5 TRBV6-1 TGTGCCAGCATCCCGCGGGGAGAGACCCAGTACTTC CASIPRGETQYF
NA NA TRBJ2-3 TRBV24-1 TGTGCCACCAGTGATCACAGGGCTAGCACAGATACGCAGTATTTT CATSDHRASTDTQYF
TRBD2 few TRBJ2-1 TRBV20-1 TGCAGTGCTAGAGACGCGGGAGGGACAAACTACAATGAGCAGTTCTTC CSARDAGGTNYNEQFF
TRBD2 few TRBJ2-1 TRBV20-1 TGCAGTGCTAGTATGCGGGAGGGCCTGGGCAATGAGCAGTTCTTC CSASMREGLGNEQFF
NA NA TRBJ2-3 TRBV27 TGTGCCAGCAGCACGAGCTGGGCTAGCACAGATACGCAGTATTTT CASSTSWASTDTQYF
NA many TRBJ1-1 TRBV3-1 TGTGCCAGCAGCCAACAGATGAACACTGAAGCTTTCTTT CASSQQMNTEAFF
TRBD2 few TRBJ2-3 TRBV3-1 TGTGCCAGCAGCCAATTTGGGACTAGAGCAGATACGCAGTATTTT CASSQFGTRADTQYF
NA NA TRBJ2-5 TRBV7-2 TGTGCCAGCAGCGGATTAGGGCTGGGGGGAGAGACCCAGTACTTC CASSGLGLGGETQYF
TRBD2 NA TRBJ2-5 TRBV10-3 TGTGCCATAGGGGGGGCTAGCGGGAGAGGTTTGGAAGAGACCCAGTACTTC CAIGGASGRGLEETQYF
NA few TRBJ1-4 TRBV11-2 TGTGCCAGCAGCTTAGTACAGGGAACCAGACGCGAAAAACTGTTTTTT CASSLVQGTRREKLFF
TRBD1 NA TRBJ2-5 TRBV12-3/TRBV12-4 TGTGCCAGCAGTTTAGCTGGGACAGGGACTCCCTGGGAGACCCAGTACTTC CASSLAGTGTPWETQYF
NA few TRBJ1-2 TRBV7-8 TGTGCCAGCAGCACCCGGGAACACTATGGCTACACCTTC CASSTREHYGYTF
TRBD2 few TRBJ2-1 TRBV24-1 TGTGCCACCAGTGACCCTAGCGGGAGTAGTTCCTACAATGAGCAGTTCTTC CATSDPSGSSSYNEQFF
TRBD1 NA TRBJ1-5 TRBV2 TGTGCCAGCAGTGACGGGACAGGGTATCAGCCCCAGCATTTT CASSDGTGYQPQHF
TRBD2 many TRBJ2-2 TRBV12-3/TRBV12-4 TGTGCCAGCAGTCCGCCGGGACTAGCGTACGGGGAGCTGTTTTTT CASSPPGLAYGELFF
TRBD1 few TRBJ2-2 TRBV2 TGTGCCAGCAGTTGGTTACAGGGGGGAACCGGGGAGCTGTTTTTT CASSWLQGGTGELFF
NA many TRBJ1-2 TRBV29-1 TGCAGCGTTAGTATGGGGAACCATGGCTACACCTTC CSVSMGNHGYTF
TRBD1 few TRBJ2-7 TRBV5-1 TGCGCCAGCAGAGTGTCGACAGGGGGCGTCGACGAGCAGTACTTC CASRVSTGGVDEQYF
NA NA TRBJ1-2 TRBV7-2 TGTGCCAGCAGCCCGTTCAGGGTTAGTGACGGCTACACCTTC CASSPFRVSDGYTF
NA NA TRBJ1-5 TRBV12-3/TRBV12-4 TGTGCCAGCAGTTCAACGACTGAATTGGGGCCCCAGCATTTT CASSSTTELGPQHF
NA many TRBJ2-3 TRBV7-9 TGTGCCAGCAGCTTGGGCGGCCCAGATACGCAGTATTTT CASSLGGPDTQYF
NA many TRBJ2-5 TRBV28 TGTGCCAGCAGGCAAACAGGGAGTGGGGACCAAGAGACCCAGTACTTC CASRQTGSGDQETQYF
NA NA TRBJ2-5 TRBV5-4 TGTGCCAGCAGCTTTCCAGGGGCGGAGGAGACCCAGTACTTC CASSFPGAEETQYF
NA few TRBJ2-3 TRBV5-1 TGCGCCAGCAGCTGGAGGGATACGCAGTATTTT CASSWRDTQYF
NA NA TRBJ2-1 TRBV12-3/TRBV12-4 TGTGCCAGCAGATACAGGGAGGCCAATGAGCAGTTCTTC CASRYREANEQFF
NA NA TRBJ2-5 TRBV5-1 TGCGCCAGCAGCTCCCAAAGTAGCGGACAAGAGACCCAGTACTTC CASSSQSSGQETQYF
NA few TRBJ2-2 TRBV20-1 TGCAGTGCTAGAGATCGGCGGGTGAACACCGGGGAGCTGTTTTTT CSARDRRVNTGELFF
TRBD1 many TRBJ2-1 TRBV29-1 TGCAGCGTCGAGGGACAGGGGTCCCTAAATGAGCAGTTCTTC CSVEGQGSLNEQFF
NA few TRBJ2-1 TRBV11-3 TGTGCCAGCAGCTCCCGGACCCTCTACAATGAGCAGTTCTTC CASSSRTLYNEQFF
NA many TRBJ1-2 TRBV5-1 TGCGCCAGCAGCACCGGGACAAAAGCCAACTATGGCTACACCTTC CASSTGTKANYGYTF
NA few TRBJ2-2 TRBV20-1 TGCAGTGCTAGAGATGGCACGGGATACACCGGGGAGCTGTTTTTT CSARDGTGYTGELFF
NA NA TRBJ2-6 TRBV7-9 TGTGCCAGCAGCTTAGGGACGGTTCATGGGGCCAACGTCCTGACTTTC CASSLGTVHGANVLTF
NA few TRBJ2-7 TRBV20-1 TGCAGTGCTAATGACAACTACGAGCAGTACTTC CSANDNYEQYF
NA NA TRBJ2-4 TRBV27 TGTGCCAGCTCGAGGGGGAGCCACCTAGCCAAAAACATTCAGTACTTC CASSRGSHLAKNIQYF
NA few TRBJ1-1 TRBV29-1 TGCAGCGTCATACAGGGAGCGGCTTTCTTT CSVIQGAAFF
TRBD1 NA TRBJ1-1 TRBV5-1 TGCGCCAGCAGCCCGGGGACAGGGGTCACTGAAGCTTTCTTT CASSPGTGVTEAFF